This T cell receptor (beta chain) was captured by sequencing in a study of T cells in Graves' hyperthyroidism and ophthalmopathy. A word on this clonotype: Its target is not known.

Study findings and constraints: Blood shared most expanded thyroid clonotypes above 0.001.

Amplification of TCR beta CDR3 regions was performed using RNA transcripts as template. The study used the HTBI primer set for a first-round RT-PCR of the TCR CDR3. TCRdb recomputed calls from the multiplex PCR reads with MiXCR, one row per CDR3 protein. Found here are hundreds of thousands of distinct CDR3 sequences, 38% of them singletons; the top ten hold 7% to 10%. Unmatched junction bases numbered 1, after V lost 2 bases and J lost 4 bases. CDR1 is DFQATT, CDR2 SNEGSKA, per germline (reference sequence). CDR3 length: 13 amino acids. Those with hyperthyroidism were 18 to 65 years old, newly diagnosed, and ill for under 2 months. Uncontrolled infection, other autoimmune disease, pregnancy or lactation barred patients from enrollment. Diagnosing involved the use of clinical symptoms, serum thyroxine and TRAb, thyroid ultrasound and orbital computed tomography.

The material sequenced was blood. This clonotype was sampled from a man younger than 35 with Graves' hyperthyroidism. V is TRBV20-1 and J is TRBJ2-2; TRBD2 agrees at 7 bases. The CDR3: CSARRGVTGELFF. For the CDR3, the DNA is TGCAGTGCTAGACGGGGGGTCACCGGGGAGCTGTTTTTT.